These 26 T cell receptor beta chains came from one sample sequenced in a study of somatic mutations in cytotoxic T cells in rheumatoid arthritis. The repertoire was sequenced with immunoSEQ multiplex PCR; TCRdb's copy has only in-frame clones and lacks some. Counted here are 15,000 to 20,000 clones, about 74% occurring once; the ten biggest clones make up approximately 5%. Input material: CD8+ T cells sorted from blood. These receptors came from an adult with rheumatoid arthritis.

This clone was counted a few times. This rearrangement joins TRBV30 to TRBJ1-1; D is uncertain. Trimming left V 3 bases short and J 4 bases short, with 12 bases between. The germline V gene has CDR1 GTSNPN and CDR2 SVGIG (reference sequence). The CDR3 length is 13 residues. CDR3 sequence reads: CAWSLWRGTEAFF. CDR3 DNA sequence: TGTGCCTGGAGCCTCTGGCGGGGCACTGAAGCTTTCTTT. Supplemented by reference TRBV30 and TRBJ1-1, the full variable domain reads SQTIHQWPATLVQPVGSPLSLECTVEGTSNPNLYWYRQAAGRGLQLLFYSVGIGQISSEVPQNLSASRPQDRQFILSSKKLLLSDSGFYLCAWSLWRGTEAFFGQGTRLTVV.

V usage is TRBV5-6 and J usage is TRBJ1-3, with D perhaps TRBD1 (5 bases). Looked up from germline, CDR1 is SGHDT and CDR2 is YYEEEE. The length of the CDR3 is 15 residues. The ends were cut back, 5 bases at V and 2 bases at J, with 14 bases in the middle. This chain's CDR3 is CASRGEADPGNTIYF. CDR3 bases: TGTGCCAGCAGAGGGGAGGCGGACCCTGGAAACACCATATATTTT.

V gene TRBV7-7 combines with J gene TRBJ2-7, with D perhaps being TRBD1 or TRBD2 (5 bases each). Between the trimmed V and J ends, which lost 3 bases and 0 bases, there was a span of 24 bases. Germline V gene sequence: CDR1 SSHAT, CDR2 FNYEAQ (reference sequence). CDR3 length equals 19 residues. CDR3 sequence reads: CASSLRGGPGDGYSYEQYF. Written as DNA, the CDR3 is TGTGCCAGCAGCTTGCGTGGGGGACCCGGGGACGGATACTCCTACGAGCAGTACTTC.

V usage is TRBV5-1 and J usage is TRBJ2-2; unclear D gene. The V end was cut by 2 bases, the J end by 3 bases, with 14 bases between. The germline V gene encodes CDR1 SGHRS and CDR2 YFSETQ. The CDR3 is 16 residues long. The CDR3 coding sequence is TGCGCCAGCAGCTTCGACCTTTTGTCGGACACCGGGGAGCTGTTTTTT. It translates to CASSFDLLSDTGELFF.

CDR3 bases: TGCGCCAGCAGTGAGCCCAGGGACCTTAATGAAAAACTGTTTTTT. This encodes CASSEPRDLNEKLFF. The rearrangement joins TRBV10-2 to TRBJ1-4, with D perhaps TRBD1 (5 bases). V gave up 2 bases and J gave up 4 bases, with 11 bases separating them. The V gene's germline CDR1 is WSHSY and CDR2 SAAADI. The CDR3 is 15 amino acids.

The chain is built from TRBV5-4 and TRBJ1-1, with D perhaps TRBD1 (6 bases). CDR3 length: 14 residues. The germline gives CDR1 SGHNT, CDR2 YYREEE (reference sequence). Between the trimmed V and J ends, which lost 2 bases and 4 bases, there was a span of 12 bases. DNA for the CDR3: TGTGCCAGCAGCTTTAACAGGGTTGGCACTGAAGCTTTCTTT. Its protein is CASSFNRVGTEAFF.

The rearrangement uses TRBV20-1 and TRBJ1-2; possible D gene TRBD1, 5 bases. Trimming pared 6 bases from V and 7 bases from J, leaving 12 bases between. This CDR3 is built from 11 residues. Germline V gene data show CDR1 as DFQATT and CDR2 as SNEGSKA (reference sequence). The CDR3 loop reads CSAKGTGGYTF. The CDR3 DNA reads TGCAGTGCCAAAGGGACCGGTGGCTACACCTTC.

The CDR3 region is CASSPREQGVYEQYF. As DNA, the CDR3 is TGTGCCAGCAGCCCCCGGGAACAGGGGGTCTACGAGCAGTACTTC. This chain uses TRBV4-2 with TRBJ2-7; 8 bases map to TRBD1. Germline V gene sequence: CDR1 LGHNA, CDR2 YNFKEQ. The CDR3 consists of 15 residues. V lost 4 bases, J lost 3 bases, and 8 bases stayed unmatched.

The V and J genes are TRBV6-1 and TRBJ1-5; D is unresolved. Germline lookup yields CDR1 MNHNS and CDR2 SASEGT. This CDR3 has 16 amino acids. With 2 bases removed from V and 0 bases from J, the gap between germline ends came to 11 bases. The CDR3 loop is CASSEYFSSSNQPQHF. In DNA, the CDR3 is TGTGCCAGCAGTGAATATTTCTCGAGTAGCAATCAGCCCCAGCATTTT.

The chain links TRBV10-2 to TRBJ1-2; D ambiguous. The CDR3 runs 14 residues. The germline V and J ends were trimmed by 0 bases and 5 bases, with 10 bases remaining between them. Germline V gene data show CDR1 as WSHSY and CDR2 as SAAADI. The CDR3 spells CASSESTQGYGYTF. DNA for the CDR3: TGCGCCAGCAGTGAGTCGACTCAAGGGTATGGCTACACCTTC.

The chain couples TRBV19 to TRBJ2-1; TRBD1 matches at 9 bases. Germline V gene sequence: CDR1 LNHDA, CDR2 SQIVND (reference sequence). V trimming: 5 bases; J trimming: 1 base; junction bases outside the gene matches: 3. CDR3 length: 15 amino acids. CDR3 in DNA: TGTGCCAGTAGTTCCGGGACAGGGTCCTACAATGAGCAGTTCTTC. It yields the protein CASSSGTGSYNEQFF. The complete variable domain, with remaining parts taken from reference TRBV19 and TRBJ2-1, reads DGGITQSPKYLFRKEGQNVTLSCEQNLNHDAMYWYRQDPGQGLRLIYYSQIVNDFQKGDIAEGYSVSREKKESFPLTVTSAQKNPTAFYLCASSSGTGSYNEQFFGPGTRLTVL.

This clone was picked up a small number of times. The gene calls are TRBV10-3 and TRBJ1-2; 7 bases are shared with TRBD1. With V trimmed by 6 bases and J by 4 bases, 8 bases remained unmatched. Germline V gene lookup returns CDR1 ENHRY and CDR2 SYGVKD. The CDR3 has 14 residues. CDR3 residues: CAIREGGAGYGYTF. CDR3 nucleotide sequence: TGTGCCATCAGGGAAGGGGGCGCGGGCTATGGCTACACCTTC.

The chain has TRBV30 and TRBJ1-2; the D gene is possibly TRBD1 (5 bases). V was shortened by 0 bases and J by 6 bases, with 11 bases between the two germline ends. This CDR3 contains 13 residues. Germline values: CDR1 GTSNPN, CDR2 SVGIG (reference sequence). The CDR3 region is CAWSVNPGHGYTF. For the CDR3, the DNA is TGTGCCTGGAGTGTAAATCCGGGACATGGCTACACCTTC.

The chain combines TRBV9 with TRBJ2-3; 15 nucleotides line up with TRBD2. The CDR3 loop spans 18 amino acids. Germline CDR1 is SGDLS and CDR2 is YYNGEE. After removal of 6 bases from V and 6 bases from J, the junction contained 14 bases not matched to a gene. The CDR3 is CASNGLAGGPGHMDTQYF. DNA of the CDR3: TGTGCCAGCAACGGACTAGCGGGGGGGCCAGGGCATATGGATACGCAGTATTTT.

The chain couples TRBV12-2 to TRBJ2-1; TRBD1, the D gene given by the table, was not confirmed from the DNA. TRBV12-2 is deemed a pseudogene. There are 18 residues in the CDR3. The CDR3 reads CASRGDRELPYSYNEQFF. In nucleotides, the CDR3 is TGTGCAAGTCGCGGGGACAGGGAACTTCCCTACTCCTACAATGAGCAGTTCTTC.

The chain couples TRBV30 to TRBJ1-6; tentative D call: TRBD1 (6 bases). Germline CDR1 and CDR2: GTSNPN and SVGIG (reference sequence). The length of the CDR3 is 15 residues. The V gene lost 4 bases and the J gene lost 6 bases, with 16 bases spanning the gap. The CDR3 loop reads CAWNEVPQGNSPLHF. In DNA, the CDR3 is TGTGCCTGGAATGAAGTTCCACAGGGTAATTCACCCCTCCACTTT.

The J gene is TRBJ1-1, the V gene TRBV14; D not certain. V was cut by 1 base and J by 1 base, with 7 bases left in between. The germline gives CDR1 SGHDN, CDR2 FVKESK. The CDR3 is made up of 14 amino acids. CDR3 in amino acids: CASSQVTWNTEAFF. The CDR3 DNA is TGTGCCAGCAGCCAAGTTACGTGGAACACTGAAGCTTTCTTT.

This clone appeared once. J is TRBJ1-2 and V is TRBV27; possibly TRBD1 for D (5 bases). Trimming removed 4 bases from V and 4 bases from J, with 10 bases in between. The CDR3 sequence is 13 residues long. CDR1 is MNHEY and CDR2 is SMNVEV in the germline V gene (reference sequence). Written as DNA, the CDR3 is TGTGCCAGCAGTTCCGGGACCTTCTATGGCTACACCTTC. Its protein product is CASSSGTFYGYTF.

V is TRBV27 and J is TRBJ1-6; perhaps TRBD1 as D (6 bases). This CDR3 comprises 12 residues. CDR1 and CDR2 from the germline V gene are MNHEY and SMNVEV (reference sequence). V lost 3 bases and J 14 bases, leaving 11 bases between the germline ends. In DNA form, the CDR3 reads TGTGCCAGCAGTTTCACAGGGTTGACCCTCCACTTT. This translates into CASSFTGLTLHF.

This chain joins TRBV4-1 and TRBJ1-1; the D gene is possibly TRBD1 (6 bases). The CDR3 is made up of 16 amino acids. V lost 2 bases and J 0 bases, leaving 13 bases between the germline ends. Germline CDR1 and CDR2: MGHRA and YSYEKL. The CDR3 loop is CASSQWTEIMNTEAFF. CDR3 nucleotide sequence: TGCGCCAGCAGCCAATGGACAGAAATTATGAACACTGAAGCTTTCTTT.

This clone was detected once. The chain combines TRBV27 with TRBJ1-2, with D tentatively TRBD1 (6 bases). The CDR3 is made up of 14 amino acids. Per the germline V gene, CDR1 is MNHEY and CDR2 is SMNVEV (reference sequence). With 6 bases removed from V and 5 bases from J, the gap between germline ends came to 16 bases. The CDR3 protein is CASRPTGTGYGYTF. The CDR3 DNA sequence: TGTGCCAGCAGACCAACAGGGACGGGGTATGGCTACACCTTC.

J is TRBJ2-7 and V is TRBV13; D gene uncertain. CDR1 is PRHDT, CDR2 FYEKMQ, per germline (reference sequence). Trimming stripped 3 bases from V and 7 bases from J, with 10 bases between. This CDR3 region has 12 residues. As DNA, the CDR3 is TGTGCCAGCAGCTTTGTGGGCCGGGAGCAGTACTTC. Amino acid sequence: CASSFVGREQYF.

The CDR3 nucleotides read TGTGCCAGCAGTGAAGCCCCGGAGGGCCCTCATGGCTACACCTTC. Translating it yields CASSEAPEGPHGYTF. This chain uses TRBV6-1 with TRBJ1-2; D gene ambiguous. CDR1 and CDR2 (germline): MNHNS, SASEGT. Trimming left V 0 bases short and J 6 bases short, with 14 bases between. The CDR3 has 15 residues.

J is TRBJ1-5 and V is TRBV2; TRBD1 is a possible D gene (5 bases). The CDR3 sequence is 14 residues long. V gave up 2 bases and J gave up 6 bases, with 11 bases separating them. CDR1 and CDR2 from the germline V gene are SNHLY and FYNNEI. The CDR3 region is CASSESAGTQPQHF. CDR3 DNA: TGTGCCAGCAGTGAAAGCGCAGGGACTCAGCCCCAGCATTTT. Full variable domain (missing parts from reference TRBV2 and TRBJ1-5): EPEVTQTPSHQVTQMGQEVILRCVPISNHLYFYWYRQILGQKVEFLVSFYNNEISEKSEIFDDQFSVERPDGSNFTLKIRSTKLEDSAMYFCASSESAGTQPQHFGDGTRLSIL.

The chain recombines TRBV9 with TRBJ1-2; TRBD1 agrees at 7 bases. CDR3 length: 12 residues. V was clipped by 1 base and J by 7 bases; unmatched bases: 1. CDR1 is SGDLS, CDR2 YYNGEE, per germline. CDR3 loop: CASSVSGGGYTF. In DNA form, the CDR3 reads TGTGCCAGCAGCGTATCAGGGGGTGGCTACACCTTC.

For the CDR3, the DNA is TGCGCCAGCAGCCTAGACACAGATACGCAGTATTTT. It yields the protein CASSLDTDTQYF. The chain has TRBV5-1 and TRBJ2-3; D gene ambiguous. V lost 4 bases and J lost 2, with 5 bases in between. Looked up from germline, CDR1 is SGHRS and CDR2 is YFSETQ. The CDR3 totals 12 residues.